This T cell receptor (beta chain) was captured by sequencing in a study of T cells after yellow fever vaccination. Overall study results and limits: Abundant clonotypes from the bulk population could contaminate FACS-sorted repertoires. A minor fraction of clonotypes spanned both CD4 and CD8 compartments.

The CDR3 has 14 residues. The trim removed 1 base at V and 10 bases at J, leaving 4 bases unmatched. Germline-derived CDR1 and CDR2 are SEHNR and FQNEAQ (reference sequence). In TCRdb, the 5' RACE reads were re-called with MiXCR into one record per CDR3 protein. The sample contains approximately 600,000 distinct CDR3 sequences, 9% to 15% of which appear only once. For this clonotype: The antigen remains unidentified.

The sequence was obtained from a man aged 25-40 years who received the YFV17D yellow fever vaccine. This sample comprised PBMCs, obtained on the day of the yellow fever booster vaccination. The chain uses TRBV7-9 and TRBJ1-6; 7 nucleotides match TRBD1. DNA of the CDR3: TGTGCCAGCAGCTTAGACAGGGGAGTGTCACCCCTCCACTTT. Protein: CASSLDRGVSPLHF.